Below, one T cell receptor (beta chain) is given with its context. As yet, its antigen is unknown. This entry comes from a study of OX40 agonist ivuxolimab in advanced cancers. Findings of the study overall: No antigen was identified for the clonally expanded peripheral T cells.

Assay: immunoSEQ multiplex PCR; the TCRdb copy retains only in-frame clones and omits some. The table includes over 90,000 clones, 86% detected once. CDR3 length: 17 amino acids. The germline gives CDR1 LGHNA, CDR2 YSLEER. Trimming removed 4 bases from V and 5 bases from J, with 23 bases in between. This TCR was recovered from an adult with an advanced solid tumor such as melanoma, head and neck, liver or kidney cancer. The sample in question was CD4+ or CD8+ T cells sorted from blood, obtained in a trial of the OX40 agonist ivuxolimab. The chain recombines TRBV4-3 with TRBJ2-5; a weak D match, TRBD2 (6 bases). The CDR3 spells CASSPHVGGFESETQYF. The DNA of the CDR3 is TGCGCCAGCAGCCCGCACGTCGGAGGGTTTGAATCCGAGACCCAGTACTTC.